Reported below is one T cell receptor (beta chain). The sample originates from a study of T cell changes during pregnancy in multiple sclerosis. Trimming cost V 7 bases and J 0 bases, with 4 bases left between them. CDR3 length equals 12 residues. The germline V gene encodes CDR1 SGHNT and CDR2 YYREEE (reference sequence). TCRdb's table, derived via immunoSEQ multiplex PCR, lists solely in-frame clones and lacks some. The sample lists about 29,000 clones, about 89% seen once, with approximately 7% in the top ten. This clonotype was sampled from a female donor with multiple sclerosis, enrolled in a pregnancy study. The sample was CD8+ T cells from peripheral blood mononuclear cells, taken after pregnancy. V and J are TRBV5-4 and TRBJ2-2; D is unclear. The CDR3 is CASLANTGELFF. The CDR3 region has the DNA TGTGCCAGCCTAGCGAACACCGGGGAGCTGTTTTTT.